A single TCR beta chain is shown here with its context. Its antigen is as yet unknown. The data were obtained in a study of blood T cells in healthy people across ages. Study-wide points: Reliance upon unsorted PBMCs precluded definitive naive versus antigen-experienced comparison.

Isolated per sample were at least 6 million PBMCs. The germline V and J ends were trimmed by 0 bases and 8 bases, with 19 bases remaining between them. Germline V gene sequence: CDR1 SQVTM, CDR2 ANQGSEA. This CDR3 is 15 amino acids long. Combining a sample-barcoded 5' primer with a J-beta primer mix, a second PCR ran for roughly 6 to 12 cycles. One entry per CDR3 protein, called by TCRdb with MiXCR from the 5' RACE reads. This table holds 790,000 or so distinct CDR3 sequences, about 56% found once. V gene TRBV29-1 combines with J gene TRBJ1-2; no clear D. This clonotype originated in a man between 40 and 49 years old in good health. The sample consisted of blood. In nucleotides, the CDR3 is TGCAGCGTTGAAGATGAAGGAGGCTGGGCCGACGGCTACACCTTC. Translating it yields CSVEDEGGWADGYTF. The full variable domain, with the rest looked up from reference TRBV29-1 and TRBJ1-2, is SAVISQKPSRDICQRGTSLTIQCQVDSQVTMMFWYRQQPGQSLTLIATANQGSEATYESGFVIDKFPISRPNLTFSTLTVSNMSPEDSSIYLCSVEDEGGWADGYTFGSGTRLTVV.